The next 24 T cell receptor beta chains were all read from a single sample in a study of shared clonotypes between healthy human individuals. The table came from immunoSEQ multiplex PCR; TCRdb's copy has only in-frame clones and leaves some out. The table includes some 2,000,000 clones, 95% detected once. Sequencing was performed on naive CD4+ T cells sorted from blood. Subset of the sample: CD45RA+ positively selected. The source of these receptors is a man aged 18-30 years in good health.

The J gene is TRBJ2-1, the V gene TRBV29-1, with TRBD2 identical over 9 bases. The CDR3 spans 14 residues. CDR1 SQVTM and CDR2 ANQGSEA come from the germline V gene. After removal of 2 bases from V and 7 bases from J, the junction contained 6 bases not matched to a gene. The CDR3 DNA reads TGCAGCGTTGAAAGGATAGCGGGAGATAATGAGCAGTTCTTC. Protein: CSVERIAGDNEQFF.

The rearrangement joins TRBV5-4 to TRBJ2-7; 7 bases are shared with TRBD1. Germline lookup yields CDR1 SGHNT and CDR2 YYREEE (reference sequence). The ends lost 2 bases at V and 5 bases at J; junction bases unmatched: 7. The CDR3 contains 14 residues. The CDR3 DNA is TGTGCCAGCAGCTTAGGGGGCAGAATAGACGAGCAGTACTTC. It specifies CASSLGGRIDEQYF.

This clone was observed once. This CDR3 is also generated by other DNA sequences in the sample. V gene TRBV5-6 combines with J gene TRBJ2-2; D gene unclear. Germline V lookup: CDR1 SGHDT, CDR2 YYEEEE. V was clipped by 0 bases and J by 2 bases, with 5 bases between them. The CDR3 sequence is 14 residues long. In DNA, the CDR3 is TGTGCCAGCAGCTTGGGAAGAAACACCGGGGAGCTGTTTTTT. Its translation is CASSLGRNTGELFF.

The rearrangement links TRBV5-6 to TRBJ2-7, with a weak D call TRBD2 (7 bases). The CDR3 is made up of 15 amino acids. The germline gives CDR1 SGHDT, CDR2 YYEEEE. The germline V and J ends were trimmed by 6 bases and 13 bases, with 29 bases remaining between them. The CDR3 DNA sequence: TGTGCCAGCACCACTACGCGGGGGCCGCTAATTAAGGAATACTTC. This encodes CASTTTRGPLIKEYF.

The gene calls are TRBV5-1 and TRBJ2-7; D remains ambiguous. CDR3 size: 11 residues. Germline V CDR1 and CDR2: SGHRS, YFSETQ. Trimming removed 4 bases at V and 3 bases at J, with 5 bases between. CDR3: CASSVDYEQYF. The DNA for the CDR3 is TGCGCCAGCAGCGTAGACTACGAGCAGTACTTC. The full variable domain, rest sourced from reference TRBV5-1 and TRBJ2-7, is KAGVTQTPRYLIKTRGQQVTLSCSPISGHRSVSWYQQTPGQGLQFLFEYFSETQRNKGNFPGRFSGRQFSNSRSEMNVSTLELGDSALYLCASSVDYEQYFGPGTRLTVT.

The genes are TRBV10-3 and TRBJ1-4, with D perhaps TRBD1 (6 bases). V lost 6 bases and J lost 8, with 13 bases in between. This CDR3 comprises 13 residues. Germline CDR1 ENHRY, CDR2 SYGVKD. The CDR3 sequence is CAIRAGVGEKLFF. The CDR3 nucleotides are TGTGCCATCAGGGCAGGGGTGGGCGAAAAACTGTTTTTT.

The rearrangement uses TRBV5-4 and TRBJ2-1, with TRBD1 identical over 7 bases. CDR1 and CDR2 (germline): SGHNT, YYREEE (reference sequence). V trimming: 5 bases; J trimming: 7 bases; junction bases outside the gene matches: 21. This CDR3 contains 18 residues. CDR3 region: CASSPSGGSVDLWNEQFF. The CDR3, as DNA: TGTGCCAGCAGTCCCTCAGGGGGAAGTGTTGATTTATGGAATGAGCAGTTCTTC.

V is TRBV5-8 and J is TRBJ1-6, with D perhaps matching TRBD1 (5 bases). The V end lost 4 bases, the J end lost 7 bases, and 18 bases lay between the germline ends. Per the germline V gene, CDR1 is SGHTS and CDR2 is YDEGEE. The CDR3 has 16 residues. CDR3 amino acids: CASSRAGGTSNSPLHF. The CDR3 nucleotides are TGTGCCAGCAGCCGTGCGGGGGGTACTAGCAATTCACCCCTCCACTTT.

The V gene is TRBV9, the J gene TRBJ2-7, with D maybe TRBD2 (5 bases). From germline, CDR1 is SGDLS and CDR2 YYNGEE. Deletions cut 9 bases from V and 0 bases from J, with 16 bases between. The CDR3 loop spans 14 amino acids. In DNA, the CDR3 is TGTGCCACCTCAAACTCGGGGAGCTCCTACGAGCAGTACTTC. Translated, it gives CATSNSGSSYEQYF.

V is TRBV5-1 and J is TRBJ2-7; perhaps TRBD1 as D (6 bases). Trimming stripped 1 base from V and 6 bases from J, with 14 bases between. CDR1 and CDR2 from the germline V gene are SGHRS and YFSETQ. The CDR3 has 14 amino acids. The CDR3 DNA follows: TGCGCCAGCAGCTTGACAGGGAATGAGGGCGAGCAGTACTTC. It yields the protein CASSLTGNEGEQYF.

As regards this clone: Other DNA sequences from this sample encode an identical CDR3 as well. The rearrangement links TRBV19 to TRBJ2-7; TRBD1 agrees at 7 bases. This CDR3 region has 14 residues. Germline loops: CDR1 LNHDA, CDR2 SQIVND (reference sequence). The V gene end was trimmed by 3 bases and the J gene end by 3 bases; junction bases not matched to a gene: 5. The CDR3 region is CASSIRDRSYEQYF. The CDR3 DNA follows: TGTGCCAGTAGTATCCGGGACAGAAGCTACGAGCAGTACTTC.

The genes are TRBV28 and TRBJ1-4; D perhaps matches TRBD1 (6 bases). CDR1 is MDHEN, CDR2 SYDVKM, per germline. The CDR3 extends over 15 amino acids. The V and J ends lost 2 bases and 5 bases respectively, with 12 bases between them. This chain's CDR3 is CASSLEGVANEKLFF. For the CDR3, the DNA is TGTGCCAGCAGTTTAGAGGGGGTTGCCAATGAAAAACTGTTTTTT. Looking up the rest from reference TRBV28 and TRBJ1-4 gives the full variable domain: DVKVTQSSRYLVKRTGEKVFLECVQDMDHENMFWYRQDPGLGLRLIYFSYDVKMKEKGDIPEGYSVSREKKERFSLILESASTNQTSMYLCASSLEGVANEKLFFGSGTQLSVL.

The chain links TRBV28 to TRBJ2-3; D is unclear. CDR1 is MDHEN, CDR2 SYDVKM, per germline. The CDR3 is 12 amino acids. V shed 10 bases and J shed 6 bases, with 14 bases lying between them. The chain's CDR3 is CATEAPDDTQYF. The CDR3 coding sequence is TGTGCCACAGAGGCCCCTGATGATACGCAGTATTTT.

The sample holds a few counts of this clone. The chain links TRBV19 to TRBJ1-6; D call uncertain. This CDR3 has 12 residues. Germline CDR1 and CDR2: LNHDA and SQIVND (reference sequence). Trimming took 3 bases from V and 7 from J, leaving 4 bases between them. CDR3 region: CASSMQNSPLHF. The CDR3, as DNA: TGTGCCAGTAGTATGCAGAATTCACCCCTCCACTTT. Looking up the rest from reference TRBV19 and TRBJ1-6 gives the full variable domain: DGGITQSPKYLFRKEGQNVTLSCEQNLNHDAMYWYRQDPGQGLRLIYYSQIVNDFQKGDIAEGYSVSREKKESFPLTVTSAQKNPTAFYLCASSMQNSPLHFGNGTRLTVT.

The J gene is TRBJ1-4, the V gene TRBV7-9; TRBD1 matches 8 bases. V shed 4 bases, J shed 0 bases, and the junction held 4 bases outside the gene matches. Germline-derived CDR1 and CDR2 are SEHNR and FQNEAQ (reference sequence). This CDR3 has 16 residues. The CDR3 bases are TGTGCCAGCAGCTCGGGACAGGTTGCAACTAATGAAAAACTGTTTTTT. It is translated as CASSSGQVATNEKLFF.

The chain has TRBV14 and TRBJ2-7; possible D gene TRBD1, 6 bases. Germline V gene sequence: CDR1 SGHDN, CDR2 FVKESK. V lost 2 bases to trimming and J lost 4 bases, with 12 bases between them. The CDR3 has 14 residues. The CDR3 protein is CASSQRYRAYEQYF. CDR3 in DNA: TGTGCCAGCAGCCAAAGGTACAGGGCATACGAGCAGTACTTC.

The V gene is TRBV10-3, the J gene TRBJ2-3; 7 nucleotides agree with TRBD2. CDR1 and CDR2 (germline): ENHRY, SYGVKD. The CDR3 spans 16 residues. Trimming removed 10 bases from V and 0 bases from J; junction bases left unmatched: 13. The CDR3 loop is CATLKEWRGSTDTQYF. The CDR3 region has the DNA TGTGCCACCCTAAAGGAATGGCGGGGGAGCACAGATACGCAGTATTTT.

This clone was counted between two and nine times. V and J are TRBV7-9 and TRBJ2-5; D is perhaps TRBD2 (6 bases). Germline CDR1 reads SEHNR; CDR2 reads FQNEAQ (reference sequence). The CDR3 consists of 15 residues. V lost 5 bases to trimming and J lost 2 bases, with 15 bases between them. The CDR3 DNA reads as TGTGCCAGCAGCATATCGGGACTCCTTCAAGAGACCCAGTACTTC. Its protein is CASSISGLLQETQYF.

The rearrangement links TRBV7-2 to TRBJ2-7, with D uncertain. Trimming left V 7 bases short and J 7 bases short, with 11 bases between. CDR3 length: 11 residues. Germline-derived CDR1 and CDR2 are SGHTA and FQGNSA. The CDR3 DNA reads as TGTGCCAGCACCACTGGCCTGGAGCAGTACTTC. Protein product: CASTTGLEQYF. The full variable domain, in which reference TRBV7-2 and TRBJ2-7 provide the parts outside the CDR3, is GAGVSQSPSNKVTEKGKDVELRCDPISGHTALYWYRQSLGQGLEFLIYFQGNSAPDKSGLPSDRFSAERTGGSVSTLTIQRTQQEDSAVYLCASTTGLEQYFGPGTRLTVT.

The V and J genes are TRBV5-1 and TRBJ1-3, with 8 positions matching TRBD1. The CDR3 totals 16 residues. The V gene end was trimmed by 1 base and the J gene end by 2 bases; junction bases not matched to a gene: 5. The V gene's germline CDR1 is SGHRS and CDR2 YFSETQ. The CDR3 bases are TGCGCCAGCAGCTTGAGGACAGGGAGTCCTGGAAACACCATATATTTT. Amino acids: CASSLRTGSPGNTIYF.

The chain recombines TRBV7-2 with TRBJ2-7, with D uncertain. The germline CDR1 and CDR2 sequences are SGHTA and FQGNSA. Trimming removed 0 bases at V and 5 bases at J, with 5 bases between. CDR3 length: 12 amino acids. The chain's CDR3 is CASSLALHEQYF. The CDR3 DNA sequence: TGTGCCAGCAGCTTAGCTCTCCACGAGCAGTACTTC.

The rearrangement links TRBV10-3 to TRBJ1-4; no firm D call. The CDR3 extends over 14 amino acids. Per germline, CDR1 ENHRY and CDR2 SYGVKD. V was pared by 5 bases and J by 6 bases, with 13 bases between. The CDR3 DNA is TGTGCCATCAGTAGCGGACCCACGGATGAAAAACTGTTTTTT. This encodes CAISSGPTDEKLFF.

This clone was observed once. V usage is TRBV4-1 and J usage is TRBJ2-3; 7 nucleotides match TRBD1. From germline, CDR1 is MGHRA and CDR2 YSYEKL. The CDR3 has 15 amino acids. V lost 4 bases to trimming and J lost 5 bases; unmatched junction nucleotides: 9. The CDR3 sequence is CASSPIRGQKDTQYF. In DNA, the CDR3 is TGCGCCAGCAGCCCTATTAGGGGGCAGAAAGATACGCAGTATTTT.

This chain connects TRBV6-6 to TRBJ1-1, with D tentatively TRBD1 (5 bases). The CDR3 sequence is 14 residues long. From germline, CDR1 is MNHNY and CDR2 SVGAGI (reference sequence). Between the trimmed V and J ends, which lost 4 bases and 0 bases, there was a span of 9 bases. CDR3 protein: CASSFMGVNTEAFF. For the CDR3, the DNA is TGTGCCAGCAGTTTTATGGGGGTGAACACTGAAGCTTTCTTT.